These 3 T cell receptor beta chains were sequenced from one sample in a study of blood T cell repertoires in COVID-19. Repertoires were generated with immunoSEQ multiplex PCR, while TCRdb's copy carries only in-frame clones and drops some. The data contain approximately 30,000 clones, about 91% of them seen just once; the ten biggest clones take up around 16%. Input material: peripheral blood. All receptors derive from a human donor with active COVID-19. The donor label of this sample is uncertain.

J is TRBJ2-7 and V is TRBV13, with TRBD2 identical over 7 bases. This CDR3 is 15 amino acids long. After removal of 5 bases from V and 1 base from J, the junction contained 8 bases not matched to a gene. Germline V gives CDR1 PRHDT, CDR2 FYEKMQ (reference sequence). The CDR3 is CASSLKGSGSYEQYF. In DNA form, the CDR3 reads TGTGCCAGCAGCCTAAAAGGTAGCGGGTCCTACGAGCAGTACTTC.

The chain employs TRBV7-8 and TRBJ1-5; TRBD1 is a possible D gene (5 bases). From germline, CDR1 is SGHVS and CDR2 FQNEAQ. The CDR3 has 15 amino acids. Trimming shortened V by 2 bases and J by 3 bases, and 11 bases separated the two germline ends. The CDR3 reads CASSLLEGPNQPQHF. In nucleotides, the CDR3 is TGTGCCAGCAGCTTATTGGAGGGGCCCAATCAGCCCCAGCATTTT.

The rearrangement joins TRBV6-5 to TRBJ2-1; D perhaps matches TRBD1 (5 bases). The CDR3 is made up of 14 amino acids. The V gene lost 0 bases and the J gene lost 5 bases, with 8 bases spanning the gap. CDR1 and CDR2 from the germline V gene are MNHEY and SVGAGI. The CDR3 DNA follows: TGTGCCAGCAGTTACTCGGGGCGACACAATGAGCAGTTCTTC. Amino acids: CASSYSGRHNEQFF.